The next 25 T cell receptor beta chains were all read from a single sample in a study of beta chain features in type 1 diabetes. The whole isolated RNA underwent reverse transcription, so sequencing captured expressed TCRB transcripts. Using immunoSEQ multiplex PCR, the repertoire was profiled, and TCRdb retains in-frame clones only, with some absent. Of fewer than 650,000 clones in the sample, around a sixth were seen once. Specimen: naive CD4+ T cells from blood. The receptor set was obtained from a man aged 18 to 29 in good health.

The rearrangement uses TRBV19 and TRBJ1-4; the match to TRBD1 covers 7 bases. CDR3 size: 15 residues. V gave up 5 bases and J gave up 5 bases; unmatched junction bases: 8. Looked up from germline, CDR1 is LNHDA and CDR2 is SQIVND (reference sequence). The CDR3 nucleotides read TGTGCCAGTAGTTCATACAGGGGACGAAATGAAAAACTGTTTTTT. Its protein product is CASSSYRGRNEKLFF.

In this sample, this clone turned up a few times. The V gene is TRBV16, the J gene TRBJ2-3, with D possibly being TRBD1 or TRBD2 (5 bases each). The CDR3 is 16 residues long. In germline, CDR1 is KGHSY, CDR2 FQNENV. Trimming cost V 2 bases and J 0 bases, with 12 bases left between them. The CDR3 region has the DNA TGTGCCAGCAGCCAAGGGGGTAGCGTCAGCACAGATACGCAGTATTTT. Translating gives CASSQGGSVSTDTQYF.

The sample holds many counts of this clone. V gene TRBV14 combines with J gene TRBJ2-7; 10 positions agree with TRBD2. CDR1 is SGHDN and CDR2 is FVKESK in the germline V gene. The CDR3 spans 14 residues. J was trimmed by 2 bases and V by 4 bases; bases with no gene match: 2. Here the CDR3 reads CASSRTSGPYEQYF. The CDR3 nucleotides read TGTGCCAGCAGCCGGACTAGCGGTCCCTACGAGCAGTACTTC.

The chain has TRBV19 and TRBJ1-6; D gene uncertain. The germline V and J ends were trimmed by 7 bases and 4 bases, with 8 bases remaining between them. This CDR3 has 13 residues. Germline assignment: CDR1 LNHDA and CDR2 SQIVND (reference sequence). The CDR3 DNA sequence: TGTGCCAGTAAAGATCAGTATAATTCACCCCTCCACTTT. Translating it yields CASKDQYNSPLHF.

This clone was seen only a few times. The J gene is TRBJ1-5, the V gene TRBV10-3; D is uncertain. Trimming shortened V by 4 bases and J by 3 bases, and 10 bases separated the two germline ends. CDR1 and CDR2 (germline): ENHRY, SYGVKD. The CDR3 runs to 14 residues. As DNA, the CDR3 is TGTGCCATCAGTGGGAGGCAGGACAATCAGCCCCAGCATTTT. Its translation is CAISGRQDNQPQHF.

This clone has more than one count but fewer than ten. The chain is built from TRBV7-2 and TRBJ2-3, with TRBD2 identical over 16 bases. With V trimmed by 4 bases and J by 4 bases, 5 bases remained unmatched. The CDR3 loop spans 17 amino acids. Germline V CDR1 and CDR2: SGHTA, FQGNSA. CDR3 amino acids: CASSYGTSGRVPDTQYF. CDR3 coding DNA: TGTGCCAGCAGCTATGGGACTAGCGGGAGGGTACCAGATACGCAGTATTTT.

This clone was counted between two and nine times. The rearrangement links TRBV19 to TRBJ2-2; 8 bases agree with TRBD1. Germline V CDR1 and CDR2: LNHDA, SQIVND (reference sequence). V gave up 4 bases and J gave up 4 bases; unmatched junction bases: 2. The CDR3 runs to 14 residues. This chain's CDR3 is CASSRDRGTGELFF. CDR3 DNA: TGTGCCAGTAGTAGAGACAGGGGCACCGGGGAGCTGTTTTTT.

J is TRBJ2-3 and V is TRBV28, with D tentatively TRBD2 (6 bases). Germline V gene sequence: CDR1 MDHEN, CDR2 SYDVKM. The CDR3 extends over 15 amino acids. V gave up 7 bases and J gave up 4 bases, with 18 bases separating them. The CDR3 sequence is CASIPGVSKSDTQYF. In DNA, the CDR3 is TGTGCCAGCATCCCGGGGGTTAGTAAGTCAGATACGCAGTATTTT.

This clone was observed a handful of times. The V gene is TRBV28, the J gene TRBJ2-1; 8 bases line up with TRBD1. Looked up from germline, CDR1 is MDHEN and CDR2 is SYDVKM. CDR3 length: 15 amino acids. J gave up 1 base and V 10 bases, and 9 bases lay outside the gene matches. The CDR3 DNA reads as TGTGCCACGGCTGACAGGGGCGGTTCCTACAATGAGCAGTTCTTC. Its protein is CATADRGGSYNEQFF.

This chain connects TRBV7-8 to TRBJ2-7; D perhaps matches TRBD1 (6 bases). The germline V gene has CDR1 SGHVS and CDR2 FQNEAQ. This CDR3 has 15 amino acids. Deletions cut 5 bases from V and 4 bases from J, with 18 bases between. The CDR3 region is CASSPRIGQYYEQYF. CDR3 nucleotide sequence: TGTGCCAGCAGCCCGAGAATAGGACAGTATTACGAGCAGTACTTC. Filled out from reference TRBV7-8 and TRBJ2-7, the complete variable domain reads GAGVSQSPRYKVAKRGQDVALRCDPISGHVSLFWYQQALGQGPEFLTYFQNEAQLDKSGLPSDRFFAERPEGSVSTLKIQRTQQEDSAVYLCASSPRIGQYYEQYFGPGTRLTVT.

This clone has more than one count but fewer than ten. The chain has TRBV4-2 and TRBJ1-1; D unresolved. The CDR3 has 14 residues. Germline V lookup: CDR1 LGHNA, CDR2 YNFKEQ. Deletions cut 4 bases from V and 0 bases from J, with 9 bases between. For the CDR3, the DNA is TGTGCCAGCAGCCGTCCAGCCATGAACACTGAAGCTTTCTTT. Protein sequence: CASSRPAMNTEAFF.

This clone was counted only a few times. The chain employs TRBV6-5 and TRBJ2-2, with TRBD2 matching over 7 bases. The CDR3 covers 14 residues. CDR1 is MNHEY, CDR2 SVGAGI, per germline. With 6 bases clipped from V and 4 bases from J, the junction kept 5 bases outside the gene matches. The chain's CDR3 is CASRKSGGTGELFF. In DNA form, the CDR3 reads TGTGCCAGCAGAAAGTCGGGGGGCACCGGGGAGCTGTTTTTT.

The DNA for the CDR3 is TGTGCCAGCAGCACCACCGGGACAAATTACGAGCAGTACTTC. It encodes CASSTTGTNYEQYF. The rearrangement joins TRBV9 to TRBJ2-7; weak D call: TRBD1 (6 bases). The CDR3 extends over 14 amino acids. The germline CDR1 and CDR2 sequences are SGDLS and YYNGEE. V gave up 4 bases and J gave up 4 bases, with 15 bases separating them.

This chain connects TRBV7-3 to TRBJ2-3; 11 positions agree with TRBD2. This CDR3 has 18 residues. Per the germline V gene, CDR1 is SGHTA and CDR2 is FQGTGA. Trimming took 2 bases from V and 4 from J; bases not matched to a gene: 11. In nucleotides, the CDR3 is TGTGCCAGCAGCTTAGCACCACTAGCGGGAGCTGGCCCAGATACGCAGTATTTT. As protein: CASSLAPLAGAGPDTQYF.

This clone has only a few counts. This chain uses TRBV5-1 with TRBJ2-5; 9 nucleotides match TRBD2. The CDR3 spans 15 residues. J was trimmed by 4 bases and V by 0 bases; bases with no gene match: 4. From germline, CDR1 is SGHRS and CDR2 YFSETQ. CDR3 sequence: CASSLGSGSSETQYF. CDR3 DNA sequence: TGCGCCAGCAGCTTGGGTAGCGGGAGTTCAGAGACCCAGTACTTC.

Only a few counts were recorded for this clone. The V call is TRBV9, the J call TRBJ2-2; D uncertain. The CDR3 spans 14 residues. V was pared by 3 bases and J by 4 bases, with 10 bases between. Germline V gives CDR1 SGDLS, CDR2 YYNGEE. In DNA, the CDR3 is TGTGCCAGCAGCGCCCGGTCAAGCACCGGGGAGCTGTTTTTT. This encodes CASSARSSTGELFF.

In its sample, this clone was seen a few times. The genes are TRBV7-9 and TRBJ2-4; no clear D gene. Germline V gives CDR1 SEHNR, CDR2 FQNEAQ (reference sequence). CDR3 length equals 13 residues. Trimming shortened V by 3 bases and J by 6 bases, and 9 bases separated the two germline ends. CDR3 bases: TGTGCCAGCAGCTTTTCCCCCACAAACATTCAGTACTTC. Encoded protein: CASSFSPTNIQYF.

Here the CDR3 reads CATSRVTGYTGELFF. The CDR3 nucleotides are TGTGCCACCAGCAGAGTTACAGGGTACACCGGGGAGCTGTTTTTT. V usage is TRBV15 and J usage is TRBJ2-2, with a tentative D call TRBD1 (6 bases). V gave up 1 base and J gave up 3 bases, with 9 bases separating them. This CDR3 region has 15 residues. Looked up from germline, CDR1 is LNHNV and CDR2 is YYDKDF (reference sequence).

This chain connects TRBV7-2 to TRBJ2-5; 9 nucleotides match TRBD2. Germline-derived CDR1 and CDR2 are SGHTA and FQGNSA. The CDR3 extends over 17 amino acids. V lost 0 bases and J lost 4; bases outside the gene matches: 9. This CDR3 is CASSLAVSGGFRETQYF. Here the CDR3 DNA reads TGTGCCAGCAGCTTAGCGGTCAGCGGGGGGTTCAGAGAGACCCAGTACTTC.

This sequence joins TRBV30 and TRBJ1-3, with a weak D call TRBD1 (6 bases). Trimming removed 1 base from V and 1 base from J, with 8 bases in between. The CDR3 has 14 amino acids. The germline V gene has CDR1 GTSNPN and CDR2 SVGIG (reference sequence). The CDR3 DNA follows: TGTGCCTGGAGTGAGGGGGGGTCTGGAAACACCATATATTTT. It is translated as CAWSEGGSGNTIYF.

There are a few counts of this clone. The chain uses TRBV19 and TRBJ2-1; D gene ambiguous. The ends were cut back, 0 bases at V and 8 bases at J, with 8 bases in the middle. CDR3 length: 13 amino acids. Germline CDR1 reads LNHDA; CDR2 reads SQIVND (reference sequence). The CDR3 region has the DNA TGTGCCAGTAGTATAGATCTGGGTGATGAGCAGTTCTTC. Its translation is CASSIDLGDEQFF. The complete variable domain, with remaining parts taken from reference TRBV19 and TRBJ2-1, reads DGGITQSPKYLFRKEGQNVTLSCEQNLNHDAMYWYRQDPGQGLRLIYYSQIVNDFQKGDIAEGYSVSREKKESFPLTVTSAQKNPTAFYLCASSIDLGDEQFFGPGTRLTVL.

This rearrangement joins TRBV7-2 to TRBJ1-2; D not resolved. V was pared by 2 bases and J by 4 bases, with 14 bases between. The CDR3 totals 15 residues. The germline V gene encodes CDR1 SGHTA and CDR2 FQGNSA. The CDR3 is CASSLSSRTPYGYTF. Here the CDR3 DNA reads TGTGCCAGCAGCTTATCAAGCAGGACGCCCTATGGCTACACCTTC.

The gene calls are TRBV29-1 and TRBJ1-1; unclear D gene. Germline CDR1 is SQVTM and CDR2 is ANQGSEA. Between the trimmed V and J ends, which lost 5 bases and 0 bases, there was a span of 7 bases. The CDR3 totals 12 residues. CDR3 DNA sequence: TGCAGCGTTAAGGAGCTGAACACTGAAGCTTTCTTT. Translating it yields CSVKELNTEAFF.

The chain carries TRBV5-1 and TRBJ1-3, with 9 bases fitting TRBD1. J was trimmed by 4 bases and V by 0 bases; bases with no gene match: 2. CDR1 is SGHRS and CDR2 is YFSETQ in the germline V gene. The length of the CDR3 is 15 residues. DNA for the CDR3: TGCGCCAGCAGCTTGGAAGGGACAGGGGGAAACACCATATATTTT. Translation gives CASSLEGTGGNTIYF.

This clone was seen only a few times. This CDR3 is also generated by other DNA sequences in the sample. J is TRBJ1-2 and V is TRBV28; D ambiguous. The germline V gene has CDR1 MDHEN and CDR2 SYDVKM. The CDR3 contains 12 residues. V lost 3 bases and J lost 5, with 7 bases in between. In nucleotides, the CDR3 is TGTGCCAGCAGTTTGTTAGGGTATGGCTACACCTTC. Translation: CASSLLGYGYTF.